This T cell receptor beta chain came from a study of regulatory T cells in long-lasting Graves disease (TCRdb year 2021). About the investigation overall: In the newly diagnosed Graves' disease group, patients had been taking antithyroid drugs for less than 3 months. Persistent Graves' disease patients were compared with newly diagnosed Graves' disease patients by peripheral blood TCR sequencing and RNA sequencing. The study was registered as a clinical trial and conducted in China. A total of roughly 33 samples were covered by TCR sequencing, comprising roughly 13 persistent and around 20 newly diagnosed Graves' disease patients.

Summary of the overall study and its limitations: Only peripheral blood was studied, because thyroid tissue, the primary lesion, was inaccessible. Persistent patients shared more public clonotypes among themselves (around 3,000) than newly diagnosed patients did (approximately 970). Sequencing and analysis were limited to the TCR beta chain. As a limitation, the authors acknowledged that the small sample size may reduce accuracy. Preferential use of TRBV28, TRBJ1-2 and TRBJ2-5 was observed in persistent disease, whereas TRBV20-1 and TRBJ2-1 were favored in newly diagnosed disease. Persistent Graves' disease patients showed lower TCR Shannon entropy and fewer highly expanded clones than newly diagnosed patients, suggesting clonal expansion.

Reading the germline V gene gives CDR1 MGHRA and CDR2 YSYEKL. The CDR3 starts with the cysteine, ends with the phenylalanine, and has 16 residues. Just CDR3 DNA is preserved here, 48 bases in frame from base 1. Unmatched junction bases come to 12, with V trimmed by 3 bases and J by 7 bases. Read against the paper, the sample's time point label means: newly diagnosed GD, antithyroid drugs for less than 3 months. For both TCR sequencing and RNA sequencing, RNA was extracted from PBMCs in TRIzol. The diagnosis of Graves' disease followed American Thyroid Association guidelines. Patients were recruited from an endocrinology department in Xi'an, China. Each patient gave about 9.1 milliliters of peripheral blood, collected in an EDTA anticoagulant tube. Ficoll Paque Plus density gradient separation was used to isolate PBMCs, and no further T cell sorting was done. An Agilent 2100 Bioanalyzer and agarose gel were used to check RNA quality, while a NanoDrop 2000 measured RNA concentration.

This clonotype has a handful of counts. Its antigen specificity is not known. One base away there is no much larger clone; base qualities are not given. Libraries were made using multiplex PCR. The sequencer was an Illumina HiSeq 4000. To build TCR beta libraries, CDR3 regions were amplified by Arm-PCR using iRepertoire HTBI primers. Before sequencing, the PCR products underwent gel purification. In the paper's pipeline: Gene usage analysis of CDR3 amino acid clonotypes relied on the roughly 58 TRBV and about 15 TRBJ segments identified across samples. Filtered high-quality paired reads were merged into contigs using COPE and FqMerger. BLAST was used to align contigs to IMGT TRBV, TRBD and TRBJ reference genes, and CDR3 was defined according to IMGT. Any clonotype with a frequency above 0.1% was classified as a highly expanded clone. Repertoire diversity was measured by Shannon entropy, and V-J evenness by the Gini coefficient. Public clonotypes were defined as clonotypes shared by more than one individual. The public reads were reprocessed in TCRdb via fastp at Q25 and MiXCR, keeping in-frame beta chains. A single entry per CDR3 protein holds the most common genes and DNA from its merged rows. Here the V and J calls rest on TCRdb's processing, not on the authors' analysis. The sample yields about 540,000 distinct CDR3 sequences; about 13% were counted once. The top ten clones comprise about 9.1% of the sample.

The same sample was also used in a study of T cells in Graves' hyperthyroidism and ophthalmopathy. That second publication adds: A patient counted as having stable Graves' hyperthyroidism if no progression to ophthalmopathy occurred over 18 months of follow-up. The hyperthyroidism patients were between 18 and 65 years old and newly diagnosed, with a disease duration of less than 2 months. The study excluded patients with uncontrolled infections, other autoimmune diseases, pregnancy or lactation. Diagnoses were based on clinical symptoms, serum thyroxine and TRAb, thyroid ultrasound and orbital computed tomography. A first-round RT-PCR of the TCR CDR3 used the HTBI primer set with the Qiagen OneStep RT-PCR kit. Most expanded thyroid clonotypes (frequency above 0.001) were also detected in blood, suggesting blood repertoires may reflect thyroid immune responses. A 13 V-J signature model separated ophthalmopathy from stable hyperthyroidism, with approximately 87% sensitivity and around 84% specificity in cross-validation and 80%/75% in testing. During validation, the model predicted progression to ophthalmopathy a median of approximately 6 months ahead of onset, with more than 60% sensitivity and 72% to 80% specificity. A discovery cohort of about a hundred patients, about 43 with Graves' ophthalmopathy and 55 to 60 with stable Graves' hyperthyroidism, was used to find distinguishing TCR V-J signatures. An independent validation cohort of under 20 hyperthyroidism patients and more than 15 patients who later progressed to ophthalmopathy tested prospective prediction of ophthalmopathy. The 90 to 100 discovery patients were randomly divided into training and test sets at a 7:3 ratio. The study also compared thyroid tissue and blood T-cell repertoires from five or six Graves' hyperthyroidism patients. Following sampling, methimazole starting at 30 mg daily was given to hyperthyroidism patients, and high-dose intravenous methylprednisolone was given to ophthalmopathy patients. A second multiplex PCR round built the libraries, followed by size selection and purification. Libraries were sequenced paired-end with 100 bp reads on an Illumina HiSeq2000. SOAPnuke was used to process the raw data, with reads discarded if the reads contained adapters or uncalled bases, had a mean Phred below 15, or lacked an exact constant-primer or identifier match. COPE v1.2.5 was used to merge high-quality paired reads, and clonotypes were defined as unique nucleotide sequences. MiTCR v1.1 was used to align the clonotypes against IMGT TRBV, TRBD and TRBJ reference segments. Only V-J combinations with frequency above 0.0001, covering about 99% of repertoires, were analysed. A TCS score was defined as the ratio between F50 (clonal expansion) and ExV (chaos), using BLOSUM62-based TCRdist between CDR3 peptides within each V-J. Welch's t-statistics and random forest reduced some 510 V-J features to 13, which were used in a naive Bayes classifier (R e1071). Sample size was not statistically predetermined, and investigators were not blinded to group allocation. The paper reports TCR Vbeta CDR3 sequencing of some 140 peripheral blood samples: 43 ophthalmopathy, over 70 hyperthyroidism and around 17 progressor patients.

This chain is built from TRBV4-1 and TRBJ2-7, with 10 middle bases fitting TRBD2. The clonotype comes from a man aged 30 to 39 with Graves disease. Donor details come from another sample of the same person, matched by shared clones. Sequenced material: peripheral blood mononuclear cells (PBMCs), taken at new diagnosis, from a patient treated with antithyroid drugs. The DNA sequence is given as TGCGCCAGCAGCCAGCCGACAGCGGGAGGGCCGAGGGAGCAGTACTTC. It is translated as CASSQPTAGGPREQYF.